The 2 T cell receptor beta chains listed next were all sequenced from one sample in a study of chemoradiotherapy in HPV16-positive cancers. TCRdb keeps only in-frame clones here, not all; method: immunoSEQ multiplex PCR. This table has 6,000 to 7,500 clones, about two thirds appearing once. The specimen was tumor tissue, collected from a patient who underwent chemoradiotherapy. The source of these receptors is a human donor with HPV-associated anogenital cancer.

The gene calls are TRBV2 and TRBJ2-7; no firm D call. Germline CDR1 is SNHLY and CDR2 is FYNNEI. This CDR3 region has 12 residues. With 5 bases removed from V and 7 bases from J, the gap between germline ends came to 12 bases. CDR3 residues: CASSRALGEQYF. The DNA for the CDR3 is TGTGCCAGCAGTAGGGCCCTTGGAGAGCAGTACTTC.

In its sample, this clone was seen a few times. This chain links TRBV5-1 with TRBJ2-5; no clear D gene. Trimming cost V 3 bases and J 0 bases, with 9 bases left between them. CDR1 is SGHRS and CDR2 is YFSETQ in the germline V gene. CDR3 length: 14 residues. The CDR3 DNA follows: TGCGCCAGCAGCTCCAAACAATACCAAGAGACCCAGTACTTC. This translates into CASSSKQYQETQYF.